Below are 14 T cell receptor beta chains sequenced from a single sample in a study of regulatory T cells in long-lasting Graves disease. Investigators prepared the TCR beta libraries by applying iRepertoire HTBI primers and Arm-PCR of CDR3 regions. MiXCR, applied by TCRdb to the multiplex PCR reads, yields one record per CDR3 protein. The data contain some 560,000 distinct CDR3 sequences, 15% to 20% of them seen just once; the ten biggest clones take up more than 20%. Regarding time point: newly diagnosed GD, antithyroid drugs for less than 3 months. RNA from PBMCs was the source of the TCR library. This sample also appeared in a second study, on T cells in Graves' hyperthyroidism and ophthalmopathy.

The sequenced sample was peripheral blood mononuclear cells (PBMCs), obtained at new diagnosis, from a patient treated with antithyroid drugs. The receptors were gathered from a woman aged 35 to 60 with Graves disease.

This rearrangement joins TRBV20-1 to TRBJ2-3; D is uncertain. Trimming left V 5 bases short and J 8 bases short, with 20 bases between. The germline V gene has CDR1 DFQATT and CDR2 SNEGSKA (reference sequence). The CDR3 spans 14 residues. The CDR3 loop reads CSAASWASAGTQYF. The CDR3 coding sequence is TGCAGTGCTGCCAGCTGGGCGTCTGCAGGTACGCAGTATTTT.

In this sample, this clonotype turned up a few times. The J gene is TRBJ1-6, the V gene TRBV3-1; 8 bases agree with TRBD1. The CDR3 is 16 amino acids. V was clipped by 4 bases and J by 1 base; unmatched bases: 3. Germline values: CDR1 LGHDT, CDR2 YNNKEL (reference sequence). The CDR3 sequence: CASSRTGRSYNSPLHF. CDR3 in DNA: TGTGCCAGCAGCCGGACAGGGCGTTCCTATAATTCACCCCTCCACTTT.

The chain recombines TRBV29-1 with TRBJ2-1; D gene unclear. CDR1 SQVTM and CDR2 ANQGSEA come from the germline V gene. The CDR3 has 9 residues. Deletions cut 3 bases from V and 8 bases from J, with 2 bases between. This chain's CDR3 is CSVDHEQFF. CDR3 sequence (DNA): TGCAGCGTTGACCATGAGCAGTTCTTC.

This clonotype was seen at least ten times. The genes are TRBV3-1 and TRBJ1-1; D gene uncertain. The CDR3 covers 14 residues. The V end lost 1 base, the J end lost 11 bases, and 17 bases lay between the germline ends. Per germline, CDR1 LGHDT and CDR2 YNNKEL (reference sequence). CDR3 nucleotide sequence: TGTGCCAGCAGCCAAGGAAGGTCACCGAGCTGGGCTTTCTTT. It specifies CASSQGRSPSWAFF. Together with reference TRBV3-1 and TRBJ1-1, the CDR3 gives the full variable domain: DTAVSQTPKYLVTQMGNDKSIKCEQNLGHDTMYWYKQDSKKFLKIMFSYNNKELIINETVPNRFSPKSPDKAHLNLHINSLELGDSAVYFCASSQGRSPSWAFFGQGTRLTVV.

This chain joins TRBV7-3 and TRBJ2-3, with 9 positions matching TRBD2. V shed 1 base, J shed 1 base, and the junction held 3 bases outside the gene matches. This CDR3 region has 16 residues. CDR1 SGHTA and CDR2 FQGTGA come from the germline V gene. CDR3 sequence reads: CASSLNVAGGTDTQYF. CDR3 nucleotides: TGTGCCAGCAGCTTAAATGTAGCGGGGGGCACAGATACGCAGTATTTT.

This clonotype was seen only a few times. The chain combines TRBV27 with TRBJ2-2; 7 bases map to TRBD1. Germline V gene lookup returns CDR1 MNHEY and CDR2 SMNVEV (reference sequence). CDR3 length equals 14 residues. V shed 7 bases and J 7 bases; nucleotides not matched to a gene: 9. CDR3: CASKGQRLYGELFF. The CDR3 DNA is TGTGCCAGCAAGGGACAGAGACTTTACGGGGAGCTGTTTTTT.

This clonotype was seen more than once but under ten times. The J gene is TRBJ1-1, the V gene TRBV15; 11 bases fit TRBD1. The ends lost 3 bases at V and 6 bases at J; junction bases unmatched: 3. Germline V CDR1 and CDR2: LNHNV, YYDKDF (reference sequence). The CDR3 is 14 residues long. CDR3 loop: CATSRRDRGSEAFF. The CDR3 coding sequence is TGTGCCACCAGCAGGCGGGACAGGGGGTCTGAAGCTTTCTTT.

This clonotype was picked up many times. The chain uses TRBV12-3 or TRBV12-4 and TRBJ1-1; 8 bases map to TRBD1. Germline trimming cut 3 bases from V and 8 bases from J; bases unmatched to any gene: 11. CDR3 size: 15 residues. The CDR3 DNA reads as TGTGCCAGCAGTTTGACAGGGGTAGGGAACGGAGAAGCTTTCTTT. The encoded protein is CASSLTGVGNGEAFF.

At least ten counts were recorded for this clonotype. The chain couples TRBV2 to TRBJ2-1; TRBD2 is a possible D gene (6 bases). V was pared by 7 bases and J by 7 bases, with 14 bases between. The CDR3 consists of 13 residues. From germline, CDR1 is SNHLY and CDR2 FYNNEI. CDR3 bases: TGTGCCAGCATTTCGGGACTCGAAAATGAGCAGTTCTTC. This gives the protein CASISGLENEQFF.

This clonotype was seen ten or more times. This chain links TRBV6-5 with TRBJ1-5; D remains ambiguous. The V and J ends lost 0 bases and 2 bases respectively, with 11 bases between them. This CDR3 spans 16 amino acids. Per the germline V gene, CDR1 is MNHEY and CDR2 is SVGAGI. CDR3 sequence (DNA): TGTGCCAGCAGTTACTCGGCGGAATCGGGCAATCAGCCCCAGCATTTT. It yields the protein CASSYSAESGNQPQHF.

J is TRBJ2-7 and V is TRBV13, with TRBD1 identical over 7 bases. The germline gives CDR1 PRHDT, CDR2 FYEKMQ (reference sequence). CDR3 length: 15 residues. J lost 2 bases, V lost 4 bases, and 8 bases had no gene match. The CDR3 region is CASSSIRDRAYEQYF. CDR3 coding DNA: TGTGCCAGCAGCTCCATCCGGGACAGAGCCTACGAGCAGTACTTC.

The table lists this clonotype with a few counts. The V and J genes are TRBV18 and TRBJ2-5; D might be TRBD2 (5 bases). Germline V gives CDR1 KGHSH, CDR2 LQKENI. The CDR3 runs to 14 residues. V was cut by 7 bases and J by 5 bases, with 17 bases left in between. The chain's CDR3 is CASFPGNTGETQYF. For the CDR3, the DNA is TGTGCCAGCTTTCCGGGGAACACTGGGGAGACCCAGTACTTC.

The CDR3 DNA reads TGTGCCAGCAGCCGCACAGCATCGCCTAATGAAAAACTGTTTTTT. Its translation: CASSRTASPNEKLFF. The V and J genes are TRBV5-4 and TRBJ1-4; D gene uncertain. Germline V gene sequence: CDR1 SGHNT, CDR2 YYREEE (reference sequence). The CDR3 sequence is 15 residues long. The V gene lost 4 bases and the J gene lost 3 bases, with 13 bases spanning the gap.

This clonotype was picked up many times. The genes are TRBV7-2 and TRBJ2-5; no reliable D call. The CDR3 loop spans 14 amino acids. Per germline, CDR1 SGHTA and CDR2 FQGNSA. Trimming pared 5 bases from V and 3 bases from J, leaving 13 bases between. CDR3 coding DNA: TGTGCCAGCAGCCACGCGGACCGCAAAGAGACCCAGTACTTC. This sequence encodes CASSHADRKETQYF.